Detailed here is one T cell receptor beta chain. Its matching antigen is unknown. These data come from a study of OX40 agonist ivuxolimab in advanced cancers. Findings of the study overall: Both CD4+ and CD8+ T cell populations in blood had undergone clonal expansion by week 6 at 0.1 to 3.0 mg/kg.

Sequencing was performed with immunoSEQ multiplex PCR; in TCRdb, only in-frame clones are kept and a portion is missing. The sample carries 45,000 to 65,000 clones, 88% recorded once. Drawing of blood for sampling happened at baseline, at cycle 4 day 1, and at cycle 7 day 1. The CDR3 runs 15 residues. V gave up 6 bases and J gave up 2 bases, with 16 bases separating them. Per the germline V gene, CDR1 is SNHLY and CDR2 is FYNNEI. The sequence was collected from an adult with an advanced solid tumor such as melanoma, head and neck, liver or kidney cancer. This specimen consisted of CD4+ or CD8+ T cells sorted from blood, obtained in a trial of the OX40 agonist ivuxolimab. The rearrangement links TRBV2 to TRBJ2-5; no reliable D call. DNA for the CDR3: TGTGCCAGCAGGGAGTCAGTGAATCGGCAAGAGACCCAGTACTTC. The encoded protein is CASRESVNRQETQYF. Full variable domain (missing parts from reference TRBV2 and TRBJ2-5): EPEVTQTPSHQVTQMGQEVILRCVPISNHLYFYWYRQILGQKVEFLVSFYNNEISEKSEIFDDQFSVERPDGSNFTLKIRSTKLEDSAMYFCASRESVNRQETQYFGPGTRLLVL.